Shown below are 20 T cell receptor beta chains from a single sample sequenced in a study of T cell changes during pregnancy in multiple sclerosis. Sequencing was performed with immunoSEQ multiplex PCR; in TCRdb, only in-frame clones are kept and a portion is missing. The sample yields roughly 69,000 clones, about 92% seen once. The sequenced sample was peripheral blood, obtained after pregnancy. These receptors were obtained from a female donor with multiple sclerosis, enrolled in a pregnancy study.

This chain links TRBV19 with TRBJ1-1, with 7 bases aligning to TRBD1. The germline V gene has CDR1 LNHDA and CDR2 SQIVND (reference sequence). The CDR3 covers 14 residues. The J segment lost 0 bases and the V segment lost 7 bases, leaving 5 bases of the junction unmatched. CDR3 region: CASNEGAVNTEAFF. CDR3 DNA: TGTGCCAGTAATGAGGGGGCGGTGAACACTGAAGCTTTCTTT.

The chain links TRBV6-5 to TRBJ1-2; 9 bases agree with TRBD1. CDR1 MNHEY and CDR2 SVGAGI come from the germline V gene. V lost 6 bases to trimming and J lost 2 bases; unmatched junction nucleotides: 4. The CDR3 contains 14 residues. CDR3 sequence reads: CASRRQGVNYGYTF. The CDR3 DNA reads TGTGCCAGCAGGCGACAGGGGGTAAACTATGGCTACACCTTC.

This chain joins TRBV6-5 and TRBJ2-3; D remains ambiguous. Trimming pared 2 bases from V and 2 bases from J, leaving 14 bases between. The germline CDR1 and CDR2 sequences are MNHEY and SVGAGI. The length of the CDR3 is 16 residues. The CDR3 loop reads CASSYLKTGNTDTQYF. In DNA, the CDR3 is TGTGCCAGCAGTTACCTAAAGACTGGAAACACAGATACGCAGTATTTT.

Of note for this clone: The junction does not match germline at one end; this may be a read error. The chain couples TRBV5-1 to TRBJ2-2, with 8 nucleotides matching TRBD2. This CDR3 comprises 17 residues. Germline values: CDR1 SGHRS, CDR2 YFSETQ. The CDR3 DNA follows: TGCGCCAGCAGTTTGGGGTTGACTAGCGCGAACACCGGGGAGCTGTTTTTT. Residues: CASSLGLTSANTGELFF.

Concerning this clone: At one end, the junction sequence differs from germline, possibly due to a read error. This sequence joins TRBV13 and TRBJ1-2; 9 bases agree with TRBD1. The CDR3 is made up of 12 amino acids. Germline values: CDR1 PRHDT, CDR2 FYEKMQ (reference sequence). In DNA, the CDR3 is TGTGCCAGCAGCCTAGGACAGGGGGGCTACACCTTC. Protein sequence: CASSLGQGGYTF.

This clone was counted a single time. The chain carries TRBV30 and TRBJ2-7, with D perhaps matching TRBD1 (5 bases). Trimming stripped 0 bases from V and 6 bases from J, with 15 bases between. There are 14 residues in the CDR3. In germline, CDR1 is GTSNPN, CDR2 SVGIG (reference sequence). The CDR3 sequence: CAWSVSPGAGEQYF. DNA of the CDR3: TGTGCCTGGAGTGTATCCCCTGGGGCAGGCGAGCAGTACTTC.

The CDR3 sequence: CASSFLAGVNTGELFF. The CDR3 DNA sequence: TGTGCCAGCAGCTTTCTAGCGGGAGTAAACACCGGGGAGCTGTTTTTT. The rearrangement uses TRBV11-3 and TRBJ2-2; the match to TRBD2 covers 10 bases. The germline CDR1 and CDR2 sequences are SGHNT and YENEEA. With 3 bases clipped from V and 2 bases from J, the junction kept 3 bases outside the gene matches. The CDR3 has 16 residues.

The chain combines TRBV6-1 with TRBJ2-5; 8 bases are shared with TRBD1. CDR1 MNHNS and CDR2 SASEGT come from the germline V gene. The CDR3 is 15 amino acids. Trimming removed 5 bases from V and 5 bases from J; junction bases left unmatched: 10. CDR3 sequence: CASSSGAGGAETQYF. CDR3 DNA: TGTGCCAGCAGTTCCGGGGCAGGGGGCGCGGAGACCCAGTACTTC.

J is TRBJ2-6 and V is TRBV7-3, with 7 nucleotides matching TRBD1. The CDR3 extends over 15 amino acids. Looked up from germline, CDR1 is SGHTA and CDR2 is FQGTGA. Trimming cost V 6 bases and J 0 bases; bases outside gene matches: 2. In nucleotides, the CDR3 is TGTGCCAGCAGGCAGGGGGTCTCTGGGGCCAACGTCCTGACTTTC. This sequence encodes CASRQGVSGANVLTF.

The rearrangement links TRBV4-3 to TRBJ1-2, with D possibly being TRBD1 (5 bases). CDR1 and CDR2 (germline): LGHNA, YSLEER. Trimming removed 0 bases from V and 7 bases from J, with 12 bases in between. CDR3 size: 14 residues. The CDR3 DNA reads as TGCGCCAGCAGCCAAGATCTCCGGCAGGGTGGCTACACCTTC. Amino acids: CASSQDLRQGGYTF.

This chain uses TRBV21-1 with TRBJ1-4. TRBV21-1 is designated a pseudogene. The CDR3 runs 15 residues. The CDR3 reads CASSKPPATNEKLFF. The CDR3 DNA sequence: TGTGCCAGCAGCAAACCCCCTGCAACTAATGAAAAACTGTTTTTT.

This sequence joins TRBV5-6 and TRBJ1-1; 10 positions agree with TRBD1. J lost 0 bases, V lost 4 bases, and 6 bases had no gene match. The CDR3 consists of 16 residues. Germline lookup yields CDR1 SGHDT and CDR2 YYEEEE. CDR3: CASSPGTGVMNTEAFF. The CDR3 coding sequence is TGTGCCAGCAGCCCTGGGACAGGGGTAATGAACACTGAAGCTTTCTTT.

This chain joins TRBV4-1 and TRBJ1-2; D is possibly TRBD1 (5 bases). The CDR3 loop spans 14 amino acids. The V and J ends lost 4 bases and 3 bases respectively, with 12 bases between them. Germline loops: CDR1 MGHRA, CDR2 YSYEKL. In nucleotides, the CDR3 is TGCGCCAGCAGCCCGAGCGGGGGGGACTATGGCTACACCTTC. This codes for CASSPSGGDYGYTF.

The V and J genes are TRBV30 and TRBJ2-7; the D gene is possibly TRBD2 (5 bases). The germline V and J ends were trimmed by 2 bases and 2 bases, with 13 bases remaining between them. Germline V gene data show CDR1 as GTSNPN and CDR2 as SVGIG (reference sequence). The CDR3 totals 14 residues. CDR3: CAWSKERFPYEQYF. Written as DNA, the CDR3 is TGTGCCTGGAGTAAGGAGCGGTTCCCCTACGAGCAGTACTTC. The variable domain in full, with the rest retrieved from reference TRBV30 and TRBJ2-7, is SQTIHQWPATLVQPVGSPLSLECTVEGTSNPNLYWYRQAAGRGLQLLFYSVGIGQISSEVPQNLSASRPQDRQFILSSKKLLLSDSGFYLCAWSKERFPYEQYFGPGTRLTVT.

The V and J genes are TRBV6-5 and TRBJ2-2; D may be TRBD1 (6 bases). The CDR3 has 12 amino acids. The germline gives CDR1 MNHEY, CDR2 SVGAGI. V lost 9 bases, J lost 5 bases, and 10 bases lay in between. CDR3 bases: TGTGCCAGTCAGAGGGGGACCGGGGAGCTGTTTTTT. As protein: CASQRGTGELFF.

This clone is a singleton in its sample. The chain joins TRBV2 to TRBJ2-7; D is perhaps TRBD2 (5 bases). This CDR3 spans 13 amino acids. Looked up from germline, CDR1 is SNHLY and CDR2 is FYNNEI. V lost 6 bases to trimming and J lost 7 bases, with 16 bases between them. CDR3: CASRGEGWVEQYF. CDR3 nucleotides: TGTGCCAGCAGGGGTGAGGGATGGGTAGAGCAGTACTTC.

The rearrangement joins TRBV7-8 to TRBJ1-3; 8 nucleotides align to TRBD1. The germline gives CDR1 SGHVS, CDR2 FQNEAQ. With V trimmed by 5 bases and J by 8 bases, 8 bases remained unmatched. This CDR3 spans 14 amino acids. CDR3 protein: CASSRDRQGDTIYF. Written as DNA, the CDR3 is TGTGCCAGCAGCCGGGACAGGCAAGGAGACACCATATATTTT.

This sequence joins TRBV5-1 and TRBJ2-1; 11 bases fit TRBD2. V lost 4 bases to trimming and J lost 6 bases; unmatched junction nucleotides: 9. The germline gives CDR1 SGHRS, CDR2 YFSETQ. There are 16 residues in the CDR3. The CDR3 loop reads CASSQTSSGRSNEQFF. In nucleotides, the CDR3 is TGCGCCAGCAGCCAAACTTCTAGCGGGAGGTCCAATGAGCAGTTCTTC.

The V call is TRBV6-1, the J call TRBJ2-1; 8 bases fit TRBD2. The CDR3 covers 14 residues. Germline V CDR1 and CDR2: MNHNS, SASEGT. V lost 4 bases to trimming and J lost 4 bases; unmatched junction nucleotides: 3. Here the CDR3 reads CASSAREGYNEQFF. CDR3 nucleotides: TGTGCCAGCAGTGCCCGGGAGGGATACAATGAGCAGTTCTTC.

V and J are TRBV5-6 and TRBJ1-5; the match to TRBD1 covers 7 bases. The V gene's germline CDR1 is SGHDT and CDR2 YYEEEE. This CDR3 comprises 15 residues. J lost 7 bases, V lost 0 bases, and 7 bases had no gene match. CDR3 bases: TGTGCCAGCAGCTTGGGACAGGGCATAAACCAGCCCCAGCATTTT. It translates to CASSLGQGINQPQHF.